The 24 T cell receptor beta chains below were found in one sample sequenced in a study of T cell clonality in common variable immunodeficiency. Broader study findings: Common variable immunodeficiency TCR beta sequences reportedly had fewer deletions and N-nucleotide insertions.

Only in-frame clones appear in the TCRdb table, and some are missing; sequencing was by immunoSEQ multiplex PCR. This sample carries around 15,000 clones and no singletons, and roughly an eighth goes to the top ten. No antigen has been assigned to these receptors. The sample taken for sequencing was peripheral blood mononuclear cells. The receptors originated from a human donor with common variable immunodeficiency.

With respect to this clone: The sequenced fragment ends 3 residues before the CDR3 boundary, so the rest is inferred from the germline J gene. V usage is TRBV7-2 and J usage is TRBJ1-2, with D unclear. V lost 1 base and J lost 3, with 9 bases in between. The CDR3 is 14 residues long. CDR1 and CDR2 from the germline V gene are SGHTA and FQGNSA. The CDR3 loop is CASSLDGGDYGYTF. The CDR3 DNA, read in part, is TGTGCCAGCAGCTTAGATGGCGGCGACTATGGC.

Regarding this clone: The read gets to within 3 residues of the CDR3 end, and the germline J gene fills in the rest. The chain combines TRBV7-6 with TRBJ2-7; possible D gene TRBD2, 7 bases. CDR1 is SGHVS and CDR2 is FNYEAQ in the germline V gene. Between the trimmed V and J ends, which lost 3 bases and 0 bases, there was a span of 12 bases. The CDR3 is 15 amino acids. The CDR3 bases that were read are TGTGCCAGCAGCTTGGGGGCGGGGGACTCCTACGAG. This sequence encodes CASSLGAGDSYE. The full CDR3 reads CASSLGAGDSYEQYF. The variable domain in full, completed from reference TRBV7-6 and TRBJ2-7, reads GAGVSQSPRYKVTKRGQDVALRCDPISGHVSLYWYRQALGQGPEFLTYFNYEAQQDKSGLPNDRFSAERPEGSISTLTIQRTEQRDSAMYRCASSLGAGDSYEQYFGPGTRLTVT.

As concerns this clone: The read finishes 3 residues shy of the CDR3 end, and the germline J gene is used to complete it. The J gene is TRBJ2-3, the V gene TRBV30; D call uncertain. Trimming cost V 2 bases and J 4 bases, with 16 bases left between them. This CDR3 spans 15 amino acids. The V gene's germline CDR1 is GTSNPN and CDR2 SVGIG (reference sequence). Incomplete CDR3 DNA: TGTGCCTGGAGTACTCTAGGTAGTGGAGCAGATACG. Amino acids: CAWSTLGSGADT. The CDR3 reads in full as CAWSTLGSGADTQYF.

In its sample, this clone was seen a few times. The read comes to an end 3 residues before the CDR3 does, leaving the germline J gene to fill in the end. V is TRBV19 and J is TRBJ2-5, with a possible D match to TRBD1 (6 bases). Germline V CDR1 and CDR2: LNHDA, SQIVND (reference sequence). This CDR3 contains 13 residues. Trimming stripped 1 base from V and 5 bases from J, with 8 bases between. The CDR3 loop reads CASSIGTVETQYF. The sequenced part of the CDR3 DNA is TGTGCCAGTAGTATAGGGACAGTCGAGACC.

This clone was picked up a small number of times. The read stops 3 residues short of the end of the CDR3; the missing end is completed from the germline J gene. The gene calls are TRBV7-6 and TRBJ2-3, with TRBD2 matching 7 bases. The V gene end was trimmed by 3 bases and the J gene end by 0 bases; junction bases not matched to a gene: 3. CDR3 length: 15 residues. Germline V gene lookup returns CDR1 SGHVS and CDR2 FNYEAQ. The CDR3 loop reads CASSFLRGSTDTQYF. The DNA read from the CDR3 is TGTGCCAGCAGCTTCTTGCGGGGGAGCACAGATACG.

This clone was seen more than once but under ten times. The read ends 3 residues early relative to the CDR3; the germline J gene fills the gap. The rearrangement joins TRBV7-6 to TRBJ2-2; possibly TRBD1 for D (6 bases). V was cut by 5 bases and J by 4 bases, with 17 bases left in between. Germline CDR1 SGHVS, CDR2 FNYEAQ. This CDR3 spans 16 amino acids. CDR3 residues: CASSRRTDYTTGELFF. The part of the CDR3 DNA that was read is TGTGCCAGCAGCCGTAGGACAGACTACACCACCGGGGAG.

In this sample, this clone turned up many times. CDR3 sequence: CASSLVPLASGGTYEQYF. The sequenced CDR3 bases are TGCGCCAGCAGCTTGGTTCCCTTAGCTAGCGGGGGGACCTACGAG. The V gene is TRBV5-1, the J gene TRBJ2-7, with TRBD2 identical over 11 bases. The observed sequence ends 3 residues before the CDR3 terminus, with the missing tail filled in from the germline J gene. The length of the CDR3 is 18 residues. With V trimmed by 0 bases and J by 2 bases, 10 bases remained unmatched. In germline, CDR1 is SGHRS, CDR2 YFSETQ.

This clone turned up a few times. With the read ending 3 residues before the CDR3 end, the germline J gene is used to fill in that end. The V gene is TRBV19, the J gene TRBJ2-2, with D perhaps TRBD1 (6 bases). Trimming cost V 6 bases and J 4 bases, with 12 bases left between them. CDR3 length equals 14 residues. Germline loops: CDR1 LNHDA, CDR2 SQIVND (reference sequence). CDR3 DNA, as far as it was read: TGTGCCAGTAGCCCACAGGGTATCACCGGGGAG. Translation: CASSPQGITGE. The complete CDR3 reads CASSPQGITGELFF.

Of note for this clone: The read falls 3 residues short of the CDR3 end, and the missing part is taken from the germline J gene. The J gene is TRBJ1-2, the V gene TRBV18, with D perhaps matching TRBD1 (5 bases). The CDR3 loop spans 15 amino acids. Germline values: CDR1 KGHSH, CDR2 LQKENI. Trimming cost V 5 bases and J 1 base, with 14 bases left between them. The CDR3 here is CASSSMQGNNYGYTF. The DNA read from the CDR3 is TGTGCCAGCTCAAGTATGCAGGGCAATAACTATGGC.

This clone was observed a handful of times. Read sequence stops 3 residues before the CDR3 end, and the germline J gene provides the missing end. V and J are TRBV19 and TRBJ2-7, with D possibly TRBD1 on 6 matching bases. The CDR3 is 15 amino acids. CDR1 LNHDA and CDR2 SQIVND come from the germline V gene (reference sequence). Trimming pared 2 bases from V and 4 bases from J, leaving 15 bases between. CDR3 DNA, as far as it was read: TGTGCCAGTAGTATACGGTCAGGGGCCGGATACGAG. It is translated as CASSIRSGAGYE. The whole CDR3 sequence reads CASSIRSGAGYEQYF.

Many counts were recorded for this clone. The missing CDR3 end, 3 residues past where the read stops, is filled in from the germline J gene. The rearrangement uses TRBV28 and TRBJ1-1; 7 bases are a match to TRBD1. This CDR3 comprises 15 residues. Losses at the gene ends were 5 bases for V and 0 bases for J; bases not matched to a gene: 6. The germline gives CDR1 MDHEN, CDR2 SYDVKM. CDR3 sequence reads: CASSARGTVNTEAFF. The CDR3 bases that were read are TGTGCCAGCAGTGCGCGCGGGACAGTGAACACTGAA.

This clone was found many times. The CDR3 sequence: CASSVSVYTEAFF. CDR3 DNA (partial): TGTGCCAGCAGTGTTTCAGTGTACACTGAA. The chain has TRBV2 and TRBJ1-1; D is unclear. The read comes to an end 3 residues before the CDR3 does, leaving the germline J gene to fill in the end. Deletions cut 4 bases from V and 3 bases from J, with 9 bases between. This CDR3 region has 13 residues. Germline-derived CDR1 and CDR2 are SNHLY and FYNNEI.

This clone was seen a handful of times. The read comes to an end 3 residues before the CDR3 does, leaving the germline J gene to fill in the end. The chain couples TRBV7-9 to TRBJ2-2; D is possibly TRBD2 (5 bases). This CDR3 region has 14 residues. Trimming left V 5 bases short and J 2 bases short, with 9 bases between. Germline CDR1 and CDR2: SEHNR and FQNEAQ (reference sequence). The covered CDR3 bases are TGTGCCAGCAGCGAGACTATTAACACCGGGGAG. It codes for CASSETINTGE. The CDR3, in full, reads CASSETINTGELFF.

This clone was counted a few times. The DNA ends 3 residues before the CDR3 does, and the rest of the CDR3 is filled in from the germline J gene. The V and J genes are TRBV19 and TRBJ2-5; TRBD1 agrees at 9 bases. Germline lookup yields CDR1 LNHDA and CDR2 SQIVND (reference sequence). The CDR3 is made up of 14 amino acids. V was pared by 5 bases and J by 2 bases, with 3 bases of the junction left unmatched. The CDR3 spells CASSRGTGQETQYF. CDR3 bases read: TGTGCCAGTAGTCGCGGGACAGGGCAAGAGACC.

This clone occurred a few times. The sequence runs out 3 residues before the end of the CDR3; the remainder is reconstructed from the germline J gene. This chain links TRBV18 with TRBJ2-1; TRBD1 agrees at 9 bases. CDR1 and CDR2 (germline): KGHSH, LQKENI. With V trimmed by 3 bases and J by 7 bases, 16 bases remained unmatched. This CDR3 region has 18 residues. CDR3 DNA, as far as it was read: TGTGCCAGCTCACCCGCATTTAACCGGGACAGGGTAAGGAATGAG. Its translation: CASSPAFNRDRVRNE. The CDR3, in full, reads CASSPAFNRDRVRNEQFF.

The table lists this clone with a few counts. The CDR3 end lies 3 residues beyond the end of the read and is filled in from the germline J gene. V is TRBV7-9 and J is TRBJ2-2; D is unresolved. Looked up from germline, CDR1 is SEHNR and CDR2 is FQNEAQ (reference sequence). Trimming cost V 2 bases and J 1 base, with 8 bases left between them. The length of the CDR3 is 15 residues. The CDR3 loop reads CASSLRRLNTGELFF. Partial CDR3 DNA: TGTGCCAGCAGCTTACGGCGGCTGAACACCGGGGAG. Together with reference TRBV7-9 and TRBJ2-2, the CDR3 gives the full variable domain: DTGVSQNPRHKITKRGQNVTFRCDPISEHNRLYWYRQTLGQGPEFLTYFQNEAQLEKSRLLSDRFSAERPKGSFSTLEIQRTEQGDSAMYLCASSLRRLNTGELFFGEGSRLTVL.

Remarks on this clone: The CDR3 goes on 3 residues after the read ends, and that part is filled in from the germline J gene. The J gene is TRBJ2-7, the V gene TRBV2; 11 nucleotides agree with TRBD2. V gave up 5 bases and J gave up 2 bases; unmatched junction bases: 8. The V gene's germline CDR1 is SNHLY and CDR2 FYNNEI. This CDR3 has 16 residues. The CDR3 DNA, read in part, is TGTGCCAGCAGTCGTAGGCCGGGACTAGCGGCCTACGAG. This codes for CASSRRPGLAAYE. The entire CDR3 protein reads CASSRRPGLAAYEQYF.

CDR3 amino acids: CASSWRLAGNQETQYF. The DNA read from the CDR3 is TGTGCCAGCAGCTGGAGACTAGCGGGGAACCAAGAGACC. This rearrangement joins TRBV7-6 to TRBJ2-5, with 11 positions matching TRBD2. The read terminates 3 residues before the CDR3 end, so the remaining end is supplied by the germline J gene. This CDR3 has 16 residues. The J segment lost 0 bases and the V segment lost 4 bases, leaving 4 bases of the junction unmatched. The germline V gene encodes CDR1 SGHVS and CDR2 FNYEAQ.

This clone was counted ten times or more. The CDR3 end falls 3 residues outside the read, so it is completed with the germline J gene. The V call is TRBV18, the J call TRBJ2-2; D could derive from TRBD1 or TRBD2 (5 bases each). The CDR3 consists of 15 residues. With 3 bases removed from V and 3 bases from J, the gap between germline ends came to 11 bases. CDR1 and CDR2 from the germline V gene are KGHSH and LQKENI. The CDR3 sequence: CASSPGQGDTGELFF. The sequenced part of the CDR3 DNA is TGTGCCAGCTCACCTGGCCAGGGAGACACCGGGGAG.

The table lists this clone with a few counts. The CDR3 extends 3 residues past the end of the read, so its final part is completed from the germline J gene. The rearrangement joins TRBV6-2 or TRBV6-3 to TRBJ2-5; TRBD1 is a possible D gene (6 bases). The CDR3 covers 15 residues. Germline V CDR1 and CDR2: MNHEY, SVGEGT. The V and J ends lost 5 bases and 4 bases respectively, with 17 bases between them. This chain's CDR3 is CASSRLRGYGETQYF. The sequenced part of the CDR3 DNA is TGTGCCAGCAGTCGTCTCAGGGGCTACGGAGAGACC.

Sample share makes this clone medium-sized. The DNA ends 3 residues before the CDR3 does, and the rest of the CDR3 is filled in from the germline J gene. The chain combines TRBV2 with TRBJ2-1; 7 bases align to TRBD1. Germline V gene lookup returns CDR1 SNHLY and CDR2 FYNNEI. After removal of 6 bases from V and 3 bases from J, the junction contained 5 bases not matched to a gene. The CDR3 has 14 residues. The CDR3 bases that were read are TGTGCCAGCAGGAGACAGGGTGACTACAATGAG. Residues: CASRRQGDYNE. The whole CDR3 protein reads CASRRQGDYNEQFF.

This clone was seen at least ten times. Germline is not matched at one junction end, which may reflect a read error. Read sequence stops 3 residues before the CDR3 end, and the germline J gene provides the missing end. J is TRBJ2-7 and V is TRBV4-2; D might be TRBD1 (5 bases). This CDR3 comprises 16 residues. Germline CDR1 reads LGHNA; CDR2 reads YNFKEQ. The CDR3 region is CASSQDYGRVDYEQYF. CDR3 DNA, as far as it was read: TGCGCCAGCAGCCAAGATTACGGCAGGGTGGATTACGAG.

This clone was observed a handful of times. The CDR3 end is not reached by the read, which stops 3 residues before it; the germline J gene fills it in. The V call is TRBV19, the J call TRBJ1-5; a weak D match, TRBD1 (6 bases). Trimming pared 5 bases from V and 2 bases from J, leaving 16 bases between. The CDR3 has 16 amino acids. Germline CDR1 reads LNHDA; CDR2 reads SQIVND (reference sequence). This chain's CDR3 is CASSSYRVRGNQPQHF. The sequenced CDR3 bases are TGTGCCAGTAGTTCCTACAGGGTGCGGGGCAATCAGCCC.

There are a few counts of this clone. The read finishes 3 residues shy of the CDR3 end, and the germline J gene is used to complete it. The chain has TRBV30 and TRBJ2-3; 7 bases align to TRBD2. The CDR3 runs to 15 residues. Germline loops: CDR1 GTSNPN, CDR2 SVGIG (reference sequence). V shed 3 bases, J shed 1 base, and the junction held 7 bases outside the gene matches. CDR3 protein: CAWSVRAGGTDTQYF. The DNA read from the CDR3 is TGTGCCTGGAGCGTTCGGGCGGGGGGCACAGATACG.